The 7 T cell receptor beta chains presented below share a single source sample, sequenced in a study of technical replicates of blood from several donors. TCRdb keeps only in-frame clones here, not all; method: immunoSEQ multiplex PCR. The sample yields about 70,000 clones, around 97% seen once. Sample: T cells isolated from PBMCs. Receptors originate from a human donor in good health.

This sequence joins TRBV5-1 and TRBJ2-7; D might be TRBD2 (6 bases). The V end was cut by 4 bases, the J end by 4 bases, with 15 bases between. The germline V gene has CDR1 SGHRS and CDR2 YFSETQ. The CDR3 length is 14 residues. The DNA for the CDR3 is TGCGCCAGCAGCCCCCAGACTAGGGTGTACGAGCAGTACTTC. Translated: CASSPQTRVYEQYF.

CDR3 DNA: TGTGCCAGCACCGCTCTAGGAGGGGAGTTTAGGTTCTTC. Translating gives CASTALGGEFRFF. The rearrangement uses TRBV7-9 and TRBJ2-1; possibly TRBD2 for D (6 bases). The V end lost 7 bases, the J end lost 15 bases, and 22 bases lay between the germline ends. This CDR3 is 13 amino acids long. Germline CDR1 SEHNR, CDR2 FQNEAQ (reference sequence).

The CDR3 DNA follows: TGCGCCAGCAGCCTCCCCTACGAGCAGTACTTC. Protein product: CASSLPYEQYF. V and J are TRBV5-1 and TRBJ2-7, with D hard to call. This CDR3 spans 11 amino acids. V lost 4 bases and J lost 2, with 4 bases in between. Per the germline V gene, CDR1 is SGHRS and CDR2 is YFSETQ.

The V call is TRBV30, the J call TRBJ1-5, with D perhaps matching TRBD1 (5 bases). Looked up from germline, CDR1 is GTSNPN and CDR2 is SVGIG (reference sequence). V gave up 6 bases and J gave up 0 bases, with 12 bases separating them. This CDR3 has 14 residues. CDR3 bases: TGTGCCTGCCGAACAGGCCTTAGCAATCAGCCCCAGCATTTT. Translated: CACRTGLSNQPQHF.

This clone was detected once. The chain uses TRBV5-4 and TRBJ2-7; 9 bases fit TRBD2. The V and J ends lost 4 bases and 3 bases, in that order; junction bases with no gene match: 8. Germline CDR1 is SGHNT and CDR2 is YYREEE (reference sequence). This CDR3 spans 15 amino acids. CDR3 sequence: CASSLPTSGDYEQYF. The CDR3 DNA follows: TGTGCCAGCAGCCTCCCGACTAGCGGAGACTACGAGCAGTACTTC.

The J gene is TRBJ2-1, the V gene TRBV27; 9 nucleotides match TRBD1. The CDR3 consists of 16 residues. V lost 2 bases to trimming and J lost 8 bases; unmatched junction nucleotides: 10. CDR1 is MNHEY and CDR2 is SMNVEV in the germline V gene (reference sequence). CDR3 DNA: TGTGCCAGCAGTTTAGCAGTGGGACAGGGCTTTCATGAGCAGTTCTTC. Residues: CASSLAVGQGFHEQFF.

This chain links TRBV6-5 with TRBJ1-2; D may be TRBD1 (5 bases). The CDR3 contains 12 residues. Trimming stripped 5 bases from V and 2 bases from J, with 6 bases between. Per the germline V gene, CDR1 is MNHEY and CDR2 is SVGAGI. The CDR3 DNA reads TGTGCCAGCAGTGACAGAAACTATGGCTACACCTTC. This codes for CASSDRNYGYTF.